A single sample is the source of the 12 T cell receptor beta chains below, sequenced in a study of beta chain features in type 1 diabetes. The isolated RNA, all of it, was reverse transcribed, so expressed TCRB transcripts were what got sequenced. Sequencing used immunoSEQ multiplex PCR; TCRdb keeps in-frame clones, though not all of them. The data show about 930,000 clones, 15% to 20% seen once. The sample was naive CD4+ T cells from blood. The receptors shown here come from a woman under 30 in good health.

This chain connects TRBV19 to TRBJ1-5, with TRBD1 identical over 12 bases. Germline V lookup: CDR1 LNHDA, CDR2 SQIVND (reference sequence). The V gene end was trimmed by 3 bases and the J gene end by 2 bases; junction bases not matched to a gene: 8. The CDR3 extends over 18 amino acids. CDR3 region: CASSIRGQGARGNQPQHF. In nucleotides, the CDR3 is TGTGCCAGTAGTATCAGGGGACAGGGGGCGCGAGGCAATCAGCCCCAGCATTTT. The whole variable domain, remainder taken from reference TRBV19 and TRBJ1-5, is DGGITQSPKYLFRKEGQNVTLSCEQNLNHDAMYWYRQDPGQGLRLIYYSQIVNDFQKGDIAEGYSVSREKKESFPLTVTSAQKNPTAFYLCASSIRGQGARGNQPQHFGDGTRLSIL.

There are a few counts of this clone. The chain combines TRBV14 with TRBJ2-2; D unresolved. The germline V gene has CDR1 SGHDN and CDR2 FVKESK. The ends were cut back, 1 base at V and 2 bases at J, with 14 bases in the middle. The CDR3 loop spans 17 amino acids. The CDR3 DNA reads TGTGCCAGCAGCCAAGTCTACACGACAAGAAACACCGGGGAGCTGTTTTTT. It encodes CASSQVYTTRNTGELFF.

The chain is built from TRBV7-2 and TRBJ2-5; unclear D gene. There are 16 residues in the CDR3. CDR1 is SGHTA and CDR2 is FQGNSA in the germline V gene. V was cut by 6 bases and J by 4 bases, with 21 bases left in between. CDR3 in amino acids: CASSSGPARVRETQYF. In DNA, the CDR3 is TGTGCCAGCAGTTCGGGCCCTGCCCGGGTGCGAGAGACCCAGTACTTC.

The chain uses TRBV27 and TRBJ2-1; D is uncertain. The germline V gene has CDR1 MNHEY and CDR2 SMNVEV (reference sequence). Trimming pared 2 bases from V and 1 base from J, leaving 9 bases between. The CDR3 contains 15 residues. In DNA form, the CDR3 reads TGTGCCAGCAGTTTACTGCTAGGTTCCTACAATGAGCAGTTCTTC. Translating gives CASSLLLGSYNEQFF.

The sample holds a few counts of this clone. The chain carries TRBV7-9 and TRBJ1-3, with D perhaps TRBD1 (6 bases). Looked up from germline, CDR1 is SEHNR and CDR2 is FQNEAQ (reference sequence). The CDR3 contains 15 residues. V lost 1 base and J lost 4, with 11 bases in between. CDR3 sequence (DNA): TGTGCCAGCAGCTTAGGACAGGCACAGGGAAACACCATATATTTT. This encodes CASSLGQAQGNTIYF.

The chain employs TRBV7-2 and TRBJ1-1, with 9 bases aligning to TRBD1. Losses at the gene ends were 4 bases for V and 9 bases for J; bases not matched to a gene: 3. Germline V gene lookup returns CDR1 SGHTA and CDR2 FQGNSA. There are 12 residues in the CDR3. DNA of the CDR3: TGTGCCAGCAGCTCACAGGGGGCGCAAGCTTTCTTT. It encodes CASSSQGAQAFF.

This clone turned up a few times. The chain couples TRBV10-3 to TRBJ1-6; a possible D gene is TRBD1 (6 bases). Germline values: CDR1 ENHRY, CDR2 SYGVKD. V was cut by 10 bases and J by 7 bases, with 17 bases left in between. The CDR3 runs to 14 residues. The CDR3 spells CATRRTEGNSPLHF. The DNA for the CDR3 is TGTGCCACCAGAAGGACAGAAGGGAATTCACCCCTCCACTTT.

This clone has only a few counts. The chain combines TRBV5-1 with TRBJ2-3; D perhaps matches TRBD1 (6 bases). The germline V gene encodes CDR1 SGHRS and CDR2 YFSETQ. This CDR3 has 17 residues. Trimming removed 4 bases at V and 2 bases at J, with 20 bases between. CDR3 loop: CASSPSSAGAYTDTQYF. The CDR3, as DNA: TGCGCCAGCAGCCCAAGTTCGGCAGGGGCGTACACAGATACGCAGTATTTT.

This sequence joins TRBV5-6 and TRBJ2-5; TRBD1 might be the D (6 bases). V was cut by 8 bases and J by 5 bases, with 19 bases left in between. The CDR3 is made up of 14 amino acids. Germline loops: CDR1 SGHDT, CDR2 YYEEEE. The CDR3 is CARTGTYHGETQYF. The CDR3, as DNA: TGTGCCAGGACCGGGACATACCACGGGGAGACCCAGTACTTC. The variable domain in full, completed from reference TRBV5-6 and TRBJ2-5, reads DAGVTQSPTHLIKTRGQQVTLRCSPKSGHDTVSWYQQALGQGPQFIFQYYEEEERQRGNFPDRFSGHQFPNYSSELNVNALLLGDSALYLCARTGTYHGETQYFGPGTRLLVL.

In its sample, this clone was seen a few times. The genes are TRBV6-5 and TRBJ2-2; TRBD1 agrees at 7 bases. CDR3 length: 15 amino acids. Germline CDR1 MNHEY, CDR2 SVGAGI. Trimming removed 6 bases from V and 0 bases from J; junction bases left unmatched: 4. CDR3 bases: TGTGCCAGCAGGGCCGGGACAGCGAACACCGGGGAGCTGTTTTTT. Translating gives CASRAGTANTGELFF.

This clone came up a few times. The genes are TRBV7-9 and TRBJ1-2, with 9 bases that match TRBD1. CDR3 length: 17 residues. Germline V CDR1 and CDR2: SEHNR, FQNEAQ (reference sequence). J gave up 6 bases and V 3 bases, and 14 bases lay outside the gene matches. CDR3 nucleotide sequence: TGTGCCAGCAGCTTTAATTGGGACAGGGTTGGTTTGAATGGCTACACCTTC. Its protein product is CASSFNWDRVGLNGYTF.

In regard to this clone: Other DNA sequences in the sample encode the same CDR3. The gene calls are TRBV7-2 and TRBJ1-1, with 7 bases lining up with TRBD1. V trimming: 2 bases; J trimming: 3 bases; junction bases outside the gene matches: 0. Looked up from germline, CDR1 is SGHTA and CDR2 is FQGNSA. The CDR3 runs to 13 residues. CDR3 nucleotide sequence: TGTGCCAGCAGCTTACAGGGGGACACTGAAGCTTTCTTT. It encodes CASSLQGDTEAFF.